The 22 T cell receptor beta chains below come from one sample, sequenced in a study of T cell responses to AZD1222 COVID-19 vaccine. Assay used: immunoSEQ multiplex PCR; TCRdb lists only in-frame clones, some missing. This table has 120,000 or so clones, approximately 90% appearing once. Sequencing used peripheral blood, obtained 28 days after the second AZD1222 dose. These receptor sequences come from an adult who received the AZD1222 COVID-19 vaccine.

The gene calls are TRBV5-4 and TRBJ2-7; a possible D gene is TRBD2 (6 bases). The ends were cut back, 4 bases at V and 6 bases at J, with 20 bases in the middle. The germline CDR1 and CDR2 sequences are SGHNT and YYREEE (reference sequence). The CDR3 loop spans 15 amino acids. Written as DNA, the CDR3 is TGTGCCAGCAGCCCGCCCGGGACTCCTGGGTCCGAGCAGTACTTC. Amino acid sequence: CASSPPGTPGSEQYF.

The rearrangement uses TRBV7-3 and TRBJ1-1; 8 bases fit TRBD1. CDR1 and CDR2 (germline): SGHTA, FQGTGA. CDR3 length: 15 amino acids. J was trimmed by 7 bases and V by 5 bases; bases with no gene match: 12. CDR3 sequence reads: CASSASRGRGGEAFF. CDR3 sequence (DNA): TGTGCCAGCAGCGCCAGCAGGGGGCGCGGGGGTGAAGCTTTCTTT.

The chain recombines TRBV24-1 with TRBJ2-1, with 7 bases identical to TRBD2. The CDR3 consists of 13 residues. V gave up 4 bases and J gave up 5 bases; unmatched junction bases: 1. CDR1 and CDR2 (germline): KGHDR, SFDVKD. In DNA, the CDR3 is TGTGCCACCAGTGACCTAGCGGACAATGAGCAGTTCTTC. It translates to CATSDLADNEQFF.

The chain is built from TRBV4-3 and TRBJ1-2; 9 nucleotides agree with TRBD1. J lost 2 bases, V lost 3 bases, and 7 bases had no gene match. Per germline, CDR1 LGHNA and CDR2 YSLEER. The CDR3 totals 16 residues. CDR3 nucleotide sequence: TGCGCCAGCAGCCACCTCCCTGGACAGGGGAACTATGGCTACACCTTC. Translating it yields CASSHLPGQGNYGYTF.

The chain uses TRBV6-1 and TRBJ2-7; 7 bases agree with TRBD1. CDR1 is MNHNS, CDR2 SASEGT, per germline. The CDR3 is made up of 12 amino acids. Trimming cost V 8 bases and J 4 bases; bases outside gene matches: 5. The CDR3 here is CASGTEFYEQYF. In DNA form, the CDR3 reads TGTGCCAGCGGGACAGAATTTTACGAGCAGTACTTC.

This chain uses TRBV9 with TRBJ2-3; D tentatively reads TRBD1 or TRBD2 (5 bases each). V was pared by 0 bases and J by 1 base, with 12 bases between. The CDR3 is 16 residues long. From germline, CDR1 is SGDLS and CDR2 YYNGEE. The chain's CDR3 is CASSVVLGVGTDTQYF. CDR3 DNA: TGTGCCAGCAGCGTAGTTCTGGGGGTGGGCACAGATACGCAGTATTTT.

This clone was counted once. At one end the junction does not follow the germline gene, possibly because of a read error. This chain links TRBV7-7 with TRBJ2-5, with a tentative D call TRBD2 (5 bases). The CDR3 is 15 amino acids. Germline V gene lookup returns CDR1 SSHAT and CDR2 FNYEAQ (reference sequence). CDR3: CASSRSGSAGETQYF. The CDR3 DNA follows: TGTGCTAGCAGCCGATCGGGGTCAGCCGGCGAGACCCAGTACTTC.

The chain is built from TRBV9 and TRBJ1-2, with TRBD1 matching over 7 bases. The trim removed 4 bases at V and 2 bases at J, leaving 11 bases unmatched. The CDR3 runs 16 residues. Germline lookup yields CDR1 SGDLS and CDR2 YYNGEE. CDR3 loop: CASSLRTGSENYGYTF. CDR3 in DNA: TGTGCCAGCAGCCTCCGGACAGGAAGTGAAAACTATGGCTACACCTTC.

The gene calls are TRBV4-1 and TRBJ1-6; 8 bases are a match to TRBD1. This CDR3 comprises 16 residues. The ends lost 1 base at V and 8 bases at J; junction bases unmatched: 7. Germline V gene sequence: CDR1 MGHRA, CDR2 YSYEKL. The CDR3 region is CASSQGIDRGDSPLHF. The CDR3 DNA reads TGCGCCAGCAGCCAAGGGATAGACAGGGGCGATTCACCCCTCCACTTT.

This rearrangement joins TRBV11-3 to TRBJ2-1, with 7 nucleotides matching TRBD2. The CDR3 consists of 17 residues. Trimming took 0 bases from V and 2 from J; bases not matched to a gene: 7. CDR1 and CDR2 (germline): SGHNT, YENEEA. CDR3 loop: CASSLDPWRETYNEQFF. CDR3 DNA sequence: TGTGCCAGCAGCTTAGATCCATGGCGGGAGACCTACAATGAGCAGTTCTTC.

The V and J genes are TRBV5-1 and TRBJ1-1; D is possibly TRBD1 (5 bases). The CDR3 sequence is 12 residues long. V dropped 0 bases and J dropped 11 bases, with 11 bases sitting between them. Germline loops: CDR1 SGHRS, CDR2 YFSETQ. This chain's CDR3 is CASSLGDGAAFF. The CDR3 DNA reads as TGCGCCAGCAGCTTGGGGGACGGGGCTGCTTTCTTT. The full variable domain, in which reference TRBV5-1 and TRBJ1-1 provide the parts outside the CDR3, is KAGVTQTPRYLIKTRGQQVTLSCSPISGHRSVSWYQQTPGQGLQFLFEYFSETQRNKGNFPGRFSGRQFSNSRSEMNVSTLELGDSALYLCASSLGDGAAFFGQGTRLTVV.

This chain joins TRBV6-4 and TRBJ2-1; 11 bases fit TRBD1. The CDR3 consists of 13 residues. Germline V gene lookup returns CDR1 MRHNA and CDR2 SNTAGT. J lost 7 bases, V lost 10 bases, and 6 bases had no gene match. CDR3 nucleotide sequence: TGTGCCACGGGACAGGGGGATAGAAATGAGCAGTTCTTC. It yields the protein CATGQGDRNEQFF.

The J gene is TRBJ2-7, the V gene TRBV3-1 (or the pseudogene TRBV3-2); no clear D. Between the trimmed V and J ends, which lost 6 bases and 0 bases, there was a span of 6 bases. This CDR3 has 12 amino acids. The germline CDR1 and CDR2 sequences are LGHDT and YNNKEL (reference sequence). The CDR3 coding sequence is TGTGCCAGCAGTCGACTCTCCTACGAGCAGTACTTC. This encodes CASSRLSYEQYF.

The chain couples TRBV6-2 or TRBV6-3 to TRBJ1-5, with 7 nucleotides matching TRBD1. Germline assignment: CDR1 MNHEY and CDR2 SVGEGT. This CDR3 has 16 amino acids. The ends lost 4 bases at V and 6 bases at J; junction bases unmatched: 12. CDR3 residues: CASSSHNRGRSQPQHF. CDR3 bases: TGTGCCAGCAGTTCGCACAACAGGGGTAGGAGTCAGCCCCAGCATTTT.

The chain couples TRBV12-3 or TRBV12-4 to TRBJ2-1, with unresolved D. This CDR3 is built from 13 residues. V lost 2 bases, J lost 1 base, and 3 bases lay in between. The CDR3 region has the DNA TGTGCCAGCAGTTTACAATCCTACAATGAGCAGTTCTTC. This codes for CASSLQSYNEQFF.

The chain is built from TRBV2 and TRBJ2-2; no clear D. CDR1 is SNHLY, CDR2 FYNNEI, per germline. Trimming stripped 4 bases from V and 5 bases from J, with 8 bases between. The CDR3 loop spans 13 amino acids. The CDR3: CASSGQQTGELFF. The CDR3 bases are TGTGCCAGCAGTGGACAACAGACCGGGGAGCTGTTTTTT. The whole variable domain, filled in from reference TRBV2 and TRBJ2-2, reads EPEVTQTPSHQVTQMGQEVILRCVPISNHLYFYWYRQILGQKVEFLVSFYNNEISEKSEIFDDQFSVERPDGSNFTLKIRSTKLEDSAMYFCASSGQQTGELFFGEGSRLTVL.

The chain links TRBV28 to TRBJ2-5; 7 bases map to TRBD1. The germline V gene encodes CDR1 MDHEN and CDR2 SYDVKM. This CDR3 spans 14 amino acids. V was clipped by 6 bases and J by 2 bases; unmatched bases: 6. The CDR3 nucleotides are TGTGCCAGCAGCCCCGACAGGGAGCAAGAGACCCAGTACTTC. Translation gives CASSPDREQETQYF.

The V and J genes are TRBV5-4 and TRBJ2-2, with D unresolved. Germline CDR1 reads SGHNT; CDR2 reads YYREEE (reference sequence). The V end was cut by 2 bases, the J end by 6 bases, with 8 bases between. The CDR3 extends over 13 amino acids. CDR3 DNA: TGTGCCAGCAGCTTCAGTTATTCCGGGGAGCTGTTTTTT. Translated: CASSFSYSGELFF.

The chain combines TRBV7-2 with TRBJ2-7, with TRBD2 identical over 12 bases. V trimming: 2 bases; J trimming: 4 bases; junction bases outside the gene matches: 6. Germline V CDR1 and CDR2: SGHTA, FQGNSA. The CDR3 spans 16 residues. CDR3 coding DNA: TGTGCCAGCAGCTTACTGTCTAGCGGGGGGGCTTACGAGCAGTACTTC. Amino acids: CASSLLSSGGAYEQYF.

The V call is TRBV7-3, the J call TRBJ2-3; D call uncertain. The germline CDR1 and CDR2 sequences are SGHTA and FQGTGA. The CDR3 spans 11 residues. With 4 bases removed from V and 7 bases from J, the gap between germline ends came to 6 bases. CDR3 DNA sequence: TGTGCCAGCAGCTCTGTAAATACGCAGTATTTT. It is translated as CASSSVNTQYF.

The CDR3 region is CASYSGTGDTEAFF. In DNA, the CDR3 is TGTGCCAGCTACTCCGGGACAGGGGACACTGAAGCTTTCTTT. The chain carries TRBV18 and TRBJ1-1; TRBD1 agrees at 10 bases. J gave up 3 bases and V 7 bases, and 5 bases lay outside the gene matches. The germline V gene encodes CDR1 KGHSH and CDR2 LQKENI. CDR3 size: 14 residues.

This chain uses TRBV11-3 with TRBJ2-1; D may be TRBD1 or TRBD2 (7 bases each). The CDR3 length is 15 residues. Trimming left V 8 bases short and J 6 bases short, with 20 bases between. CDR1 and CDR2 (germline): SGHNT, YENEEA. The CDR3 bases are TGTGCCAGCCGCCCCCGACAGGGAGGGTTCAATGAGCAGTTCTTC. Translation gives CASRPRQGGFNEQFF.